One TCR beta chain is described in this entry. Its cognate antigen is unknown. The entry originates in a study of CD8+CD57+ T cells in acquired aplastic anemia. Background on the study: Each DNA sample taken from sorted CD4+ and CD8+ cells came to approximately 3 ug on average. Healthy donor sequencing depth: approximately 9.9 million CD4+, 11 million to 13 million CD8+ reads.

Findings of the study overall: No significant difference in CD8+ Simpson's diversity was found between patients and controls.

Genomic DNA, the template, was used for profiling of the TCR beta VDJ and CDR3. TCRdb used MiXCR to reprocess the reads, holding one entry per CDR3 protein. The sample records 200,000 to 250,000 distinct CDR3 sequences, 61% being singletons. CDR3 size: 13 residues. Trimming removed 0 bases from V and 9 bases from J, with 6 bases in between. CDR1 is MNHEY, CDR2 SMNVEV, per germline (reference sequence). V and J are TRBV27 and TRBJ1-6; possible D gene TRBD1, 5 bases. Sequencing used sorted CD4+, CD8+, or CD8+CD57+ T cells (not recorded which) from PBMCs. The sequence was obtained from a human donor in good health. CDR3 in amino acids: CASSLSGGSPLHF. Written as DNA, the CDR3 is TGTGCCAGCAGTTTATCCGGGGGTTCACCCCTCCACTTT.